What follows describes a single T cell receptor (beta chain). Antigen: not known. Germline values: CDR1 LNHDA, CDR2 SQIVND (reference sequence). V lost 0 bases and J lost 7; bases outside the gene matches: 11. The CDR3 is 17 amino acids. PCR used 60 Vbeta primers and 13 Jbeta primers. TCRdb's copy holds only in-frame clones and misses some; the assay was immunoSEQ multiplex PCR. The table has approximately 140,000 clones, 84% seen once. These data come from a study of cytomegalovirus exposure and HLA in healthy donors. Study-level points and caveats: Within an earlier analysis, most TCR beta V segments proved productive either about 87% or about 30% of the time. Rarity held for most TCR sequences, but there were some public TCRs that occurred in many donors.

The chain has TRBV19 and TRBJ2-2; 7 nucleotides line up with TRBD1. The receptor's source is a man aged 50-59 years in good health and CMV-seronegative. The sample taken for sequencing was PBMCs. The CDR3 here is CASSIDQATGRRGELFF. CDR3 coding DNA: TGTGCCAGTAGTATAGATCAGGCGACAGGGCGCCGCGGGGAGCTGTTTTTT.